The rows below give T cell receptor beta chains drawn from one sample of a study of CD8 T cells in Susac syndrome. TCRdb reanalysed the immunoSEQ multiplex PCR reads using MiXCR and keeps one entry per CDR3 protein. The table includes 200,000 to 250,000 distinct CDR3 sequences, 92% detected once. Input material: CD8+ T cells from PBMCs. The origin of the receptors is a human donor with multiple sclerosis. Each CDR3 is given with its conserved first and last residue.

j_call: TRBJ2-3; v_call: TRBV20-1; cdr3_aa: CSAELYGTSGEPPDTQYF
j_call: TRBJ2-1; v_call: TRBV9; cdr3_aa: CASSSWDSSYNEQFF
j_call: TRBJ2-3; v_call: TRBV30; cdr3_aa: CAWSDLGQGIDPDTQYF
j_call: TRBJ2-1; v_call: TRBV12-3/TRBV12-4; cdr3_aa: CASSPGVYNEQFF
j_call: TRBJ2-1; v_call: TRBV15; cdr3_aa: CATRNAGAWDNEQFF
j_call: TRBJ2-7; v_call: TRBV19; cdr3_aa: CASGTSGYEQYF
j_call: TRBJ2-3; v_call: TRBV6-6; cdr3_aa: CASSYWPAGVSDTQYF
j_call: TRBJ2-1; v_call: TRBV4-2; cdr3_aa: CASSQEGGTVEQFF
j_call: TRBJ1-1; v_call: TRBV6-6; cdr3_aa: CASSYGQGRTEAFF
j_call: TRBJ2-1; v_call: TRBV4-1; cdr3_aa: CASSQVADLLWNEQFF
j_call: TRBJ1-2; v_call: TRBV7-9; cdr3_aa: CASSLAQTGYGYTF
j_call: TRBJ2-3; v_call: TRBV7-2; cdr3_aa: CASSPGPLSTQYF
j_call: TRBJ2-7; v_call: TRBV7-9; cdr3_aa: CASSGVGEQYF
j_call: TRBJ2-1; v_call: TRBV29-1; cdr3_aa: CSVEWGTSGRAFEQFF
j_call: TRBJ1-1; v_call: TRBV19; cdr3_aa: CASSTADRRNTEAFF